This T cell receptor (beta chain) was sequenced during a study of neurological immune-mediated disorders. Whole-study results and caveats: HTLV-1-associated myelopathy had the most TCR clonal expansion, and multiple sclerosis had the least, less than healthy controls.

This clonotype was found many times. Its antigen is unidentified. Time point meaning: longitudinal time-point 2. Unsorted libraries were generated from 2 million PBMCs. These cells had been stored in RNAlater at -80 C. 5'RACE with 10-nucleotide random UMIs generated the cDNA. TCRdb independently ran MiXCR on the 5' RACE reads; one entry per CDR3 protein. Found here are approximately 82,000 distinct CDR3 sequences, less than 15% of them singletons; the top ten hold roughly 5%. The V segment lost 3 bases and the J segment 10 bases; nucleotides outside the gene matches: 21. Germline V gene data show CDR1 as SGDLS and CDR2 as YYNGEE. The CDR3 has 19 residues.

This clonotype originated in a female donor with HTLV-1-associated myelopathy (HAM/TSP). The chain combines TRBV9 with TRBJ2-1, with 11 bases aligning to TRBD2. The sequencing input was PBMCs. CDR3 in DNA: TGTGCCAGCAGCGACCCCCCCTTACCGCTAGCGGGGGGAAAGTTCGAGCAGTTCTTC. This encodes CASSDPPLPLAGGKFEQFF. The complete variable domain, with remaining parts taken from reference TRBV9 and TRBJ2-1, reads DSGVTQTPKHLITATGQRVTLRCSPRSGDLSVYWYQQSLDQGLQFLIQYYNGEERAKGNILERFSAQQFPDLHSELNLSSLELGDSALYFCASSDPPLPLAGGKFEQFFGPGTRLTVL.